This entry lists 17 T cell receptor beta chains sequenced from one sample in a study of CD8+CD57+ T cells in acquired aplastic anemia. Researchers used genomic DNA as the template to profile TCR beta VDJ and CDR3. TCRdb re-called the reads with MiXCR, one entry per CDR3 protein. The profile shows about 220,000 distinct CDR3 sequences, about 37% of them singletons. Sequencing used sorted CD4+, CD8+, or CD8+CD57+ T cells (not recorded which) from PBMCs. The receptors derive from a human donor in good health, serving as a control.

This clonotype was observed at least ten times. The genes are TRBV20-1 and TRBJ2-7, with 10 nucleotides matching TRBD2. The trim removed 2 bases at V and 7 bases at J, leaving 11 bases unmatched. The CDR3 runs 15 residues. Germline-derived CDR1 and CDR2 are DFQATT and SNEGSKA (reference sequence). CDR3 sequence (DNA): TGCAGTGCTAGAATTAGCGGGAGGCCACTCGGGGAGCAGTACTTC. Protein product: CSARISGRPLGEQYF.

V is TRBV29-1 and J is TRBJ1-5, with 8 positions matching TRBD1. The CDR3 length is 14 residues. V shed 4 bases, J shed 3 bases, and the junction held 5 bases outside the gene matches. Germline CDR1 reads SQVTM; CDR2 reads ANQGSEA. CDR3 sequence reads: CSVGAGGVNQPQHF. The CDR3 coding sequence is TGCAGCGTTGGCGCAGGGGGCGTCAATCAGCCCCAGCATTTT.

Only a few counts were recorded for this clonotype. V and J are TRBV20-1 and TRBJ2-7, with 7 bases aligning to TRBD2. V lost 1 base and J lost 7; bases outside the gene matches: 1. Germline CDR1 and CDR2: DFQATT and SNEGSKA (reference sequence). This CDR3 spans 11 amino acids. Here the CDR3 DNA reads TGCAGTGCTAGAGCAGCGGGGGAGCAGTACTTC. It is translated as CSARAAGEQYF.

This clonotype was recorded at least ten times. The gene calls are TRBV12-3 or TRBV12-4 and TRBJ1-6; D unresolved. CDR3 length: 14 residues. Trimming took 3 bases from V and 7 from J, leaving 10 bases between them. The CDR3 region is CASSFSGENSPLHF. CDR3 nucleotides: TGTGCCAGCAGTTTTTCGGGAGAAAATTCACCCCTCCACTTT.

The table lists this clonotype with a count of one. One end of the junction varies from germline; a read error may be responsible. The chain uses TRBV19 and TRBJ2-1; 10 nucleotides agree with TRBD2. This CDR3 is 15 amino acids long. CDR1 LNHDA and CDR2 SQIVND come from the germline V gene (reference sequence). CDR3 protein: CASSPNSGGLNEQFF. As DNA, the CDR3 is TGTGCCAGTAGTCCAAATAGCGGGGGGCTAAATGAACAGTTCTTC.

This clonotype was seen many times. The chain is built from TRBV20-1 and TRBJ1-3; D possibly corresponds to TRBD1 (6 bases). V gave up 4 bases and J gave up 2 bases, with 9 bases separating them. Germline V lookup: CDR1 DFQATT, CDR2 SNEGSKA (reference sequence). The CDR3 totals 13 residues. The CDR3, as DNA: TGCAGTGCTAAGAACAGGGCTGGAAACACCATATATTTT. Its translation is CSAKNRAGNTIYF.

The chain uses TRBV30 and TRBJ1-4; 8 bases are shared with TRBD1. CDR3 size: 15 residues. The V and J ends lost 1 base and 4 bases, in that order; junction bases with no gene match: 5. Per germline, CDR1 GTSNPN and CDR2 SVGIG (reference sequence). CDR3 sequence (DNA): TGTGCCTGGAGTGACAGGGACAGGTTTAATGAAAAACTGTTTTTT. Its protein product is CAWSDRDRFNEKLFF.

Only a few counts were recorded for this clonotype. The chain employs TRBV6-2 or TRBV6-3 and TRBJ1-1; 7 bases are a match to TRBD1. Germline lookup yields CDR1 MNHEY and CDR2 SVGEGT. V gave up 5 bases and J gave up 0 bases; unmatched junction bases: 6. The CDR3 has 15 amino acids. CDR3 DNA: TGTGCCAGCAGTAATCTACAGGGGATGAACACTGAAGCTTTCTTT. It encodes CASSNLQGMNTEAFF.

In its sample, this clonotype was seen once. The rearrangement joins TRBV14 to TRBJ2-5; D is perhaps TRBD1 (5 bases). There are 15 residues in the CDR3. Germline lookup yields CDR1 SGHDN and CDR2 FVKESK. Trimming took off 2 bases at V and 5 bases at J, with 15 bases between the two ends. The CDR3 sequence: CASSQTGQGWETQYF. In DNA form, the CDR3 reads TGTGCCAGCAGCCAAACAGGCCAGGGATGGGAGACCCAGTACTTC.

This clonotype has a count of ten or more. The gene calls are TRBV7-9 and TRBJ2-5; no clear D. Germline CDR1 SEHNR, CDR2 FQNEAQ (reference sequence). The V end was cut by 1 base, the J end by 4 bases, with 13 bases between. The CDR3 runs 15 residues. The CDR3 sequence is CASSLVTFDPETQYF. Written as DNA, the CDR3 is TGTGCCAGCAGCTTAGTAACTTTTGATCCAGAGACCCAGTACTTC. The variable domain in full, completed from reference TRBV7-9 and TRBJ2-5, reads DTGVSQNPRHKITKRGQNVTFRCDPISEHNRLYWYRQTLGQGPEFLTYFQNEAQLEKSRLLSDRFSAERPKGSFSTLEIQRTEQGDSAMYLCASSLVTFDPETQYFGPGTRLLVL.

This clonotype was detected ten times or more. V usage is TRBV2 and J usage is TRBJ1-1; perhaps TRBD1 as D (6 bases). The CDR3 length is 12 residues. Germline values: CDR1 SNHLY, CDR2 FYNNEI. Trimming left V 4 bases short and J 3 bases short, with 6 bases between. The CDR3, as DNA: TGTGCCAGCAGTGCAGGGGACACTGAAGCTTTCTTT. Translating it yields CASSAGDTEAFF. The variable domain in full, completed from reference TRBV2 and TRBJ1-1, reads EPEVTQTPSHQVTQMGQEVILRCVPISNHLYFYWYRQILGQKVEFLVSFYNNEISEKSEIFDDQFSVERPDGSNFTLKIRSTKLEDSAMYFCASSAGDTEAFFGQGTRLTVV.

Remarks on this clonotype: At one of its ends the junction is not consistent with the germline gene, which may arise from a read error. The gene calls are TRBV3-1 and TRBJ2-7; 10 nucleotides match TRBD2. This CDR3 contains 13 residues. The germline V gene has CDR1 LGHDT and CDR2 YNNKEL (reference sequence). CDR3 DNA sequence: TGTGCCAGCAGCCCCAGCGGGGGGGAAGAGCGGTACTTC. Translating gives CASSPSGGEERYF.

To note about this clonotype: Being one base from a much bigger clone, this may be a read error. The chain combines TRBV30 with TRBJ2-7; 7 bases are shared with TRBD1. V shed 5 bases, J shed 5 bases, and the junction held 9 bases outside the gene matches. The length of the CDR3 is 13 residues. The germline V gene has CDR1 GTSNPN and CDR2 SVGIG (reference sequence). In nucleotides, the CDR3 is TGTGCCTGGGACGTACAGGGGCTCGACGAGCAGTACTTC. Amino acids: CAWDVQGLDEQYF.

This clonotype is deemed medium-sized. The V and J genes are TRBV29-1 and TRBJ1-2; 12 bases agree with TRBD1. The CDR3 length is 16 residues. Germline assignment: CDR1 SQVTM and CDR2 ANQGSEA. V gave up 5 bases and J gave up 8 bases; unmatched junction bases: 15. As DNA, the CDR3 is TGCAGCGTTTTTAACACCGGGACAGGGGGCGATCTGGGCTACACCTTC. Amino acid sequence: CSVFNTGTGGDLGYTF.

In this sample, this clonotype turned up many times. J is TRBJ1-5 and V is TRBV6-1; TRBD1 agrees at 7 bases. Germline assignment: CDR1 MNHNS and CDR2 SASEGT. This CDR3 region has 13 residues. V lost 5 bases, J lost 6 bases, and 4 bases stayed unmatched. The CDR3 nucleotides read TGTGCCAGCAGTCCGACAGGGTCTCAGCCCCAGCATTTT. It translates to CASSPTGSQPQHF.

This clonotype was recorded at least ten times. The chain links TRBV6-1 to TRBJ2-7; 10 nucleotides match TRBD2. The CDR3 length is 15 residues. Germline CDR1 reads MNHNS; CDR2 reads SASEGT. The V and J ends lost 6 bases and 2 bases, in that order; junction bases with no gene match: 7. The CDR3: CASSVSGRGPYEQYF. In DNA form, the CDR3 reads TGTGCCAGCAGCGTGAGCGGGAGGGGGCCCTACGAGCAGTACTTC.

This clonotype was seen a handful of times. This chain links TRBV2 with TRBJ1-4; TRBD1 aligns across 9 bases. The junction had 1 base not matched to a gene; V was cut back by 6 bases and J by 2 bases. CDR1 and CDR2 (germline): SNHLY, FYNNEI. The length of the CDR3 is 14 residues. The CDR3 DNA follows: TGTGCCAGCAGGGACAGGGGCACTAATGAAAAACTGTTTTTT. Amino acid sequence: CASRDRGTNEKLFF.